This T cell receptor (beta chain) was recorded in a study of blood T cell repertoires in COVID-19. Overall study context: Whether acute or convalescent, the COVID-19 samples came from the United States, Italy and Spain.

In the original workflow: Amplification with reference gene primers provided the estimates of nucleated cell counts. Profiling relied on immunoSEQ multiplex PCR, and the TCRdb table lists in-frame clones only, not all of them. For V, J and clone size, that table is used; D and trimming come from the DNA. The profile shows about 170,000 clones, 85% to 90% of them singletons. The material sequenced was peripheral blood. This clonotype originated in a man in his late teens or twenties with active or convalescent COVID-19.

The CDR3 nucleotides are TGTGCCAGCAGCTTAAGGGGTCGTCTGAGCACGCAGTATTTT. Its protein is CASSLRGRLSTQYF. The chain joins TRBV7-2 to TRBJ2-3, with D maybe TRBD1 (5 bases). V gave up 2 bases and J gave up 9 bases, with 15 bases separating them. There are 14 residues in the CDR3. The germline V gene has CDR1 SGHTA and CDR2 FQGNSA.